The 28 T cell receptor beta chains presented below share a single source sample, sequenced in a study of cytomegalovirus exposure and HLA in healthy donors (TCRdb year 2017). The library was made by the immunoSEQ multiplex PCR assay. The multiplex PCR relied on a mix of 60 forward primers for TCR Vbeta segments and 13 reverse primers for TCR Jbeta segments. TCRdb holds this immuneACCESS table with in-frame rearrangements only. Some clones are missing; in checked studies, unresolved V genes explain under half, and the rest has no known cause. This sample comprises some 150,000 clones, about four fifths of them detected only once. The top ten clones comprise more than 2.5% of the sample. The source material was PBMCs. The receptors here all came from a man aged 18 to 30 in good health and CMV-seropositive.

This clone was detected only once. V is TRBV29-1 and J is TRBJ2-2, with 14 positions matching TRBD2. The germline V gene encodes CDR1 SQVTM and CDR2 ANQGSEA. J gave up 2 bases and V 6 bases, and 2 bases lay outside the gene matches. The CDR3 has 15 amino acids. CDR3 DNA: TGCAGCGTCGGGACTAGCGGGAGAAACACCGGGGAGCTGTTTTTT. It specifies CSVGTSGRNTGELFF.

This chain links TRBV6-5 with TRBJ2-1; 10 bases agree with TRBD2. Germline V gives CDR1 MNHEY, CDR2 SVGAGI. The CDR3 has 14 amino acids. With V trimmed by 6 bases and J by 7 bases, 6 bases remained unmatched. The CDR3 spells CASRSPSGSNEQFF. The CDR3 DNA reads TGTGCCAGCAGGTCTCCTAGCGGGAGTAATGAGCAGTTCTTC.

This clone appeared once. The CDR3 region has the DNA TGTGCCAGCAGCCATCCAAGGGGGAGATTTGGCAATCAGCCCCAGCATTTT. Translated, it gives CASSHPRGRFGNQPQHF. This chain connects TRBV7-9 to TRBJ1-5; a possible D gene is TRBD1 (6 bases). Between the trimmed V and J ends, which lost 5 bases and 2 bases, there was a span of 19 bases. The CDR3 contains 17 residues. Germline CDR1 reads SEHNR; CDR2 reads FQNEAQ (reference sequence). The full variable domain, rest sourced from reference TRBV7-9 and TRBJ1-5, is DTGVSQNPRHKITKRGQNVTFRCDPISEHNRLYWYRQTLGQGPEFLTYFQNEAQLEKSRLLSDRFSAERPKGSFSTLEIQRTEQGDSAMYLCASSHPRGRFGNQPQHFGDGTRLSIL.

The V and J genes are TRBV11-2 and TRBJ2-1; the D gene is possibly TRBD2 (6 bases). V lost 5 bases and J lost 10, with 9 bases in between. Looked up from germline, CDR1 is SGHAT and CDR2 is FQNNGV. CDR3 size: 11 residues. In DNA form, the CDR3 reads TGTGCCAGCAGCCCTGGGGGGGAGCAGTTCTTC. Translated: CASSPGGEQFF.

The rearrangement joins TRBV5-6 to TRBJ2-7; maybe TRBD2 (5 bases). Between the trimmed V and J ends, which lost 2 bases and 5 bases, there was a span of 14 bases. CDR1 and CDR2 (germline): SGHDT, YYEEEE. CDR3 length equals 14 residues. The CDR3 loop is CASSFRRRWHEQYF. The CDR3 nucleotides are TGTGCCAGCAGCTTTCGGCGGAGGTGGCACGAGCAGTACTTC.

The chain joins TRBV28 to TRBJ2-1; no clear D gene. Germline V gene data show CDR1 as MDHEN and CDR2 as SYDVKM. CDR3 length: 13 residues. Trimming removed 3 bases from V and 4 bases from J, with 7 bases in between. The CDR3, as DNA: TGTGCCAGCAGTTTTACAGAGTACAATGAGCAGTTCTTC. It translates to CASSFTEYNEQFF.

The chain couples TRBV28 to TRBJ2-5; TRBD1 is a possible D gene (6 bases). Per germline, CDR1 MDHEN and CDR2 SYDVKM. This CDR3 is built from 14 residues. The ends were cut back, 2 bases at V and 5 bases at J, with 12 bases in the middle. The CDR3 sequence is CASSLEAGVETQYF. The CDR3 DNA reads TGTGCCAGCAGTTTAGAGGCAGGGGTTGAGACCCAGTACTTC.

The rearrangement joins TRBV7-9 to TRBJ1-1; D uncertain. Trimming removed 5 bases from V and 4 bases from J, with 14 bases in between. The length of the CDR3 is 14 residues. Germline-derived CDR1 and CDR2 are SEHNR and FQNEAQ (reference sequence). The CDR3 protein is CASSRGAGSTEAFF. DNA of the CDR3: TGTGCCAGCAGCCGAGGCGCGGGGAGCACTGAAGCTTTCTTT.

This clone was recorded once. The gene calls are TRBV2 and TRBJ2-7; 11 bases agree with TRBD2. The germline CDR1 and CDR2 sequences are SNHLY and FYNNEI. The CDR3 covers 17 residues. V was pared by 7 bases and J by 9 bases, with 20 bases of the junction left unmatched. DNA of the CDR3: TGTGCCAGCACCTCTGGGTCTAGCGGGAGGTCCCGGTCGGGGCAGTACTTC. It codes for CASTSGSSGRSRSGQYF.

This chain links TRBV6-5 with TRBJ1-1, with D possibly being TRBD1 (5 bases). This CDR3 region has 16 residues. Looked up from germline, CDR1 is MNHEY and CDR2 is SVGAGI. With 0 bases removed from V and 5 bases from J, the gap between germline ends came to 16 bases. In DNA form, the CDR3 reads TGTGCCAGCAGTTACTCGGAGGGAGGGGCGGGGACTGAAGCTTTCTTT. This sequence encodes CASSYSEGGAGTEAFF.

The J gene is TRBJ2-5, the V gene TRBV5-6, with D unresolved. The germline CDR1 and CDR2 sequences are SGHDT and YYEEEE. V was cut by 0 bases and J by 5 bases, with 8 bases left in between. This CDR3 contains 13 residues. The CDR3: CASSLGQWETQYF. The CDR3 nucleotides read TGTGCCAGCAGCTTGGGGCAGTGGGAGACCCAGTACTTC.

The gene calls are TRBV6-5 and TRBJ2-7; D perhaps matches TRBD2 (6 bases). V dropped 6 bases and J dropped 3 bases, with 12 bases sitting between them. The CDR3 length is 13 residues. Germline-derived CDR1 and CDR2 are MNHEY and SVGAGI. In DNA, the CDR3 is TGTGCCAGCAGGAGTACCGGGAGCTACGAGCAGTACTTC. Amino acid sequence: CASRSTGSYEQYF.

The CDR3, as DNA: TGTGCCAGCGGAGACAGGGGGGAGACCCAGTACTTC. Translation: CASGDRGETQYF. The gene calls are TRBV6-5 and TRBJ2-5; 9 nucleotides align to TRBD1. Germline V CDR1 and CDR2: MNHEY, SVGAGI. The CDR3 spans 12 residues. Germline trimming cut 8 bases from V and 5 bases from J; bases unmatched to any gene: 3.

The chain joins TRBV19 to TRBJ1-3; TRBD1 matches at 7 bases. V shed 6 bases, J shed 1 base, and the junction held 6 bases outside the gene matches. There are 15 residues in the CDR3. The germline CDR1 and CDR2 sequences are LNHDA and SQIVND (reference sequence). The chain's CDR3 is CASRGQWKSGNTIYF. CDR3 nucleotide sequence: TGTGCCAGTAGGGGACAGTGGAAATCTGGAAACACCATATATTTT.

This chain joins TRBV29-1 and TRBJ1-2; tentatively, D is TRBD1 (6 bases). CDR1 is SQVTM, CDR2 ANQGSEA, per germline. V lost 0 bases, J lost 0 bases, and 14 bases lay in between. The CDR3 consists of 16 residues. Here the CDR3 reads CSVEDPARGSNYGYTF. CDR3 bases: TGCAGCGTTGAAGATCCGGCCAGGGGCTCTAACTATGGCTACACCTTC. The full variable domain, rest sourced from reference TRBV29-1 and TRBJ1-2, is SAVISQKPSRDICQRGTSLTIQCQVDSQVTMMFWYRQQPGQSLTLIATANQGSEATYESGFVIDKFPISRPNLTFSTLTVSNMSPEDSSIYLCSVEDPARGSNYGYTFGSGTRLTVV.

This clone was observed a few times. The chain joins TRBV21-1 to TRBJ1-2. TRBV21-1 is classified as a pseudogene. This CDR3 is built from 17 residues. The CDR3 protein is CASIPMVAGCSPRGYTF. The CDR3 DNA reads TGTGCCAGCATCCCCATGGTAGCTGGGTGCAGCCCTCGTGGCTACACCTTC.

The chain links TRBV5-4 to TRBJ2-7, with a weak D call TRBD1 (6 bases). Trimming removed 5 bases at V and 0 bases at J, with 18 bases between. The CDR3 runs 16 residues. Germline V gene lookup returns CDR1 SGHNT and CDR2 YYREEE (reference sequence). CDR3 loop: CASSPRSGTPSYEQYF. In nucleotides, the CDR3 is TGTGCCAGCAGTCCGCGCTCCGGGACACCCTCCTACGAGCAGTACTTC.

The V gene is TRBV6-6, the J gene TRBJ2-1, with TRBD1 matching 11 bases. V gave up 4 bases and J gave up 9 bases; unmatched junction bases: 11. This CDR3 is built from 16 residues. CDR1 and CDR2 from the germline V gene are MNHNY and SVGAGI (reference sequence). The CDR3 DNA reads as TGTGCCAGCAGTTCGAACCGGGACAGGGGGTGGAGTGAGCAGTTCTTC. As protein: CASSSNRDRGWSEQFF.

The chain has TRBV28 and TRBJ1-5, with D unresolved. Germline V CDR1 and CDR2: MDHEN, SYDVKM. CDR3 length: 14 residues. Trimming pared 3 bases from V and 0 bases from J, leaving 6 bases between. The CDR3 sequence is CASSFGDSNQPQHF. The CDR3 region has the DNA TGTGCCAGCAGTTTCGGTGATAGCAATCAGCCCCAGCATTTT.

The rearrangement links TRBV29-1 to TRBJ1-2, with TRBD1 matching 7 bases. The germline V gene encodes CDR1 SQVTM and CDR2 ANQGSEA. This CDR3 region has 13 residues. V trimming: 2 bases; J trimming: 7 bases; junction bases outside the gene matches: 7. The CDR3 here is CSVEKGAPPGYTF. In nucleotides, the CDR3 is TGCAGCGTTGAAAAGGGGGCTCCTCCTGGCTACACCTTC.

V is TRBV4-1 and J is TRBJ2-3; 10 bases align to TRBD2. The CDR3 spans 17 residues. Trimming took 4 bases from V and 3 from J; bases not matched to a gene: 10. Germline V lookup: CDR1 MGHRA, CDR2 YSYEKL. CDR3 sequence: CASSLTASAGGTDTQYF. For the CDR3, the DNA is TGCGCCAGCAGCCTAACAGCATCAGCGGGAGGGACAGATACGCAGTATTTT.

The V call is TRBV15, the J call TRBJ1-3, with a tentative D call TRBD1 (5 bases). The CDR3 totals 13 residues. V was clipped by 7 bases and J by 2 bases, with 9 bases between them. Germline V gene lookup returns CDR1 LNHNV and CDR2 YYDKDF (reference sequence). The CDR3 region has the DNA TGTGCCACCACGACAGTACCTGGAAACACCATATATTTT. Translating gives CATTTVPGNTIYF.

The chain is built from TRBV5-1 and TRBJ2-3; no clear D. The CDR3 extends over 16 amino acids. Germline CDR1 and CDR2: SGHRS and YFSETQ. Between the trimmed V and J ends, which lost 3 bases and 0 bases, there was a span of 14 bases. CDR3 amino acids: CASSSPWARSTDTQYF. In DNA, the CDR3 is TGCGCCAGCAGCTCTCCGTGGGCCAGAAGCACAGATACGCAGTATTTT. Full variable domain (remainder filled in from reference TRBV5-1 and TRBJ2-3): KAGVTQTPRYLIKTRGQQVTLSCSPISGHRSVSWYQQTPGQGLQFLFEYFSETQRNKGNFPGRFSGRQFSNSRSEMNVSTLELGDSALYLCASSSPWARSTDTQYFGPGTRLTVL.

J is TRBJ2-3 and V is TRBV7-9, with a weak D call TRBD1 (6 bases). CDR3 length: 15 residues. The V gene lost 5 bases and the J gene lost 0 bases, with 12 bases spanning the gap. CDR1 is SEHNR and CDR2 is FQNEAQ in the germline V gene (reference sequence). The CDR3 DNA sequence: TGTGCCAGCAGCCGGACAGCCCCTAGCACAGATACGCAGTATTTT. This encodes CASSRTAPSTDTQYF.

This clone occurred once. The genes are TRBV28 and TRBJ2-4; TRBD2 matches 10 bases. CDR3 length: 15 amino acids. Germline V gene data show CDR1 as MDHEN and CDR2 as SYDVKM. V trimming: 4 bases; J trimming: 4 bases; junction bases outside the gene matches: 4. The CDR3 region has the DNA TGTGCCAGCAGTTCCAGCGGGAGGGAAAAAAACATTCAGTACTTC. As protein: CASSSSGREKNIQYF.

The chain has TRBV27 and TRBJ2-7; TRBD2 agrees at 13 bases. Germline CDR1 reads MNHEY; CDR2 reads SMNVEV (reference sequence). CDR3 length: 17 amino acids. After removal of 5 bases from V and 0 bases from J, the junction contained 7 bases not matched to a gene. Written as DNA, the CDR3 is TGTGCCAGCAGTGCCGGGACTAGCGGGATTAGCTCCTACGAGCAGTACTTC. Translation gives CASSAGTSGISSYEQYF.

V gene TRBV14 combines with J gene TRBJ1-4; D is undetermined. The germline V and J ends were trimmed by 5 bases and 3 bases, with 13 bases remaining between them. Germline-derived CDR1 and CDR2 are SGHDN and FVKESK. This CDR3 spans 15 amino acids. CDR3 bases: TGTGCCAGCAGCTCCCTAGGTCGGGCTAATGAAAAACTGTTTTTT. Amino acids: CASSSLGRANEKLFF.

This sequence joins TRBV6-6 and TRBJ1-4, with no clear D. Germline V gene lookup returns CDR1 MNHNY and CDR2 SVGAGI (reference sequence). The CDR3 is made up of 14 amino acids. Deletions cut 6 bases from V and 0 bases from J, with 8 bases between. The CDR3 DNA is TGTGCCAGCAGGAAGGAGACAACTAATGAAAAACTGTTTTTT. It encodes CASRKETTNEKLFF.